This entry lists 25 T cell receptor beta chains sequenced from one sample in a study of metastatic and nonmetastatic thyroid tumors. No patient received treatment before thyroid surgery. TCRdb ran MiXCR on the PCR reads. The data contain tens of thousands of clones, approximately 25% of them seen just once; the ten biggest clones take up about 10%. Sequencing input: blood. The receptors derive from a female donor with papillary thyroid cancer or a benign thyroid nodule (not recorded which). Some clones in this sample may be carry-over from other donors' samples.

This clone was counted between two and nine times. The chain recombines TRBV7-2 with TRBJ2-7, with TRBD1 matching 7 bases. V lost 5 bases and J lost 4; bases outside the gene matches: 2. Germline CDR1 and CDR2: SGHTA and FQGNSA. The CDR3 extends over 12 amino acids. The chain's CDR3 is CASSRTGYEQYF. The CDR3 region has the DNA TGTGCCAGCAGCCGGACAGGTTACGAGCAGTACTTC.

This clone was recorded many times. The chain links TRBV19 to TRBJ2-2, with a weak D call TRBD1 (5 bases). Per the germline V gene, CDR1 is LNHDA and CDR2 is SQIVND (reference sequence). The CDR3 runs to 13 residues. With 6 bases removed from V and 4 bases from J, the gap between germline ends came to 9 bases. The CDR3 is CASRGRGTGELFF. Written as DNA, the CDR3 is TGTGCCAGTAGGGGGCGAGGCACCGGGGAGCTGTTTTTT.

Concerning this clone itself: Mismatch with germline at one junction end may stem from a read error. The CDR3 is CATNAGKTATQYF. As DNA, the CDR3 is TGTGCCACCAACGCAGGGAAAACAGCTACGCAGTATTTT. V is TRBV24-1 and J is TRBJ2-3; possibly TRBD1 for D (5 bases). The CDR3 has 13 amino acids. Per the germline V gene, CDR1 is KGHDR and CDR2 is SFDVKD.

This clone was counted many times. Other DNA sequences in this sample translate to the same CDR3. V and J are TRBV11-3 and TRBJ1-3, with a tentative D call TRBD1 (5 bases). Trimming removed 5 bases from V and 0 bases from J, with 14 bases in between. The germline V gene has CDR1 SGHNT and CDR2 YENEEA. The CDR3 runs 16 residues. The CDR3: CASSHRQASSGNTIYF. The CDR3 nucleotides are TGTGCCAGCAGCCACAGGCAGGCAAGCTCTGGAAACACCATATATTTT.

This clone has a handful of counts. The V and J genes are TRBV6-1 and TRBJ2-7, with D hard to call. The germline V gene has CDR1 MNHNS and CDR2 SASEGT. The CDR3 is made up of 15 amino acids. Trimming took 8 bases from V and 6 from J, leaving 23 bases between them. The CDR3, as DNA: TGTGCCAGCTCCCCCCGTGGCTCTCGAAGGTCCGAGCAGTACTTC. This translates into CASSPRGSRRSEQYF.

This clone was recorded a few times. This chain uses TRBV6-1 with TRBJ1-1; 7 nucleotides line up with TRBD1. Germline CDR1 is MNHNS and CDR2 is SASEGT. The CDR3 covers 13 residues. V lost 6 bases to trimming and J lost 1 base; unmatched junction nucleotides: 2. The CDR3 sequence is CASRRTGNTEAFF. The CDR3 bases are TGTGCCAGCAGAAGGACAGGGAACACTGAAGCTTTCTTT.

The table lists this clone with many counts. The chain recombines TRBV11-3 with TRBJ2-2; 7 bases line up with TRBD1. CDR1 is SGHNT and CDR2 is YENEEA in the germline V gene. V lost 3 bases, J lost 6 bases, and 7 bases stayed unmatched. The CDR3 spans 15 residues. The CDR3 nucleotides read TGTGCCAGCAGCTTCCTCTCCCAGGGGGCCGGGGAGCTGTTTTTT. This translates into CASSFLSQGAGELFF.

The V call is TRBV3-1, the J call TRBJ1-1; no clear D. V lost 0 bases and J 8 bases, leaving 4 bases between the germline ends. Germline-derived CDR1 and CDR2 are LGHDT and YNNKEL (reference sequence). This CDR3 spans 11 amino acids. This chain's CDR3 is CASSQEKEAFF. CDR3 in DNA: TGTGCCAGCAGCCAAGAAAAAGAAGCTTTCTTT.

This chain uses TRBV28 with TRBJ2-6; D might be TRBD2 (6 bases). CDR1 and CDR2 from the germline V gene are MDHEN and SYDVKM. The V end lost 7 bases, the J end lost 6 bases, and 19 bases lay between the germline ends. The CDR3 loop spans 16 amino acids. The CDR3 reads CASTPKGRSLANVLTF. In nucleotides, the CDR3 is TGTGCCAGCACCCCCAAGGGGAGGTCCTTGGCCAACGTCCTGACTTTC.

As DNA, the CDR3 is TGTGCCAGCAGCCCCTGTGGTGGACAGGGCAGAGCCTACGAGCAGTACTTC. Protein product: CASSPCGGQGRAYEQYF. The chain carries TRBV4-2 and TRBJ2-7; 8 bases fit TRBD1. This CDR3 spans 17 amino acids. The J segment lost 2 bases and the V segment lost 4 bases, leaving 13 bases of the junction unmatched. CDR1 LGHNA and CDR2 YNFKEQ come from the germline V gene.

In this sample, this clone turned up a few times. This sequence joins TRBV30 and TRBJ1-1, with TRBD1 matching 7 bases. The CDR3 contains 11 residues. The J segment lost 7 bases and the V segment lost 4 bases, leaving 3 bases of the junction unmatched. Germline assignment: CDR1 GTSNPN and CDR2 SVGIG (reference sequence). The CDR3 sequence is CAWTQGNEAFF. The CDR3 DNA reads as TGTGCCTGGACACAGGGGAATGAAGCTTTCTTT.

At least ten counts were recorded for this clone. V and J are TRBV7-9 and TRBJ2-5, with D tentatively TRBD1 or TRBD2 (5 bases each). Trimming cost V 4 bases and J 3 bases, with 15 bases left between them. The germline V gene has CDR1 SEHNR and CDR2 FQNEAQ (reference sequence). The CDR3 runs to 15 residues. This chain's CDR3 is CASSYRPGTEETQYF. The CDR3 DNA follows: TGTGCCAGCAGCTACCGCCCCGGGACGGAAGAGACCCAGTACTTC.

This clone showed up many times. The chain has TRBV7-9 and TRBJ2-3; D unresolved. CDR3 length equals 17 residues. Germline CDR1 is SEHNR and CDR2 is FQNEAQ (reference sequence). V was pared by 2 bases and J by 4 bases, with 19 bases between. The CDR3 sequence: CASSLFWSGHRADTQYF. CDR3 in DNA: TGTGCCAGCAGCTTATTCTGGTCAGGCCATCGCGCAGATACGCAGTATTTT.

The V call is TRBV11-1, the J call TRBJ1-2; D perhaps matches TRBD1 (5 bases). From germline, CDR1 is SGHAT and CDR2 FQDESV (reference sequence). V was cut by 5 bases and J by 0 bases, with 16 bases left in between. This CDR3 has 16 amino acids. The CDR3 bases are TGTGCCAGCAGCCTGGACGGGGCAGTAGCTAACTATGGCTACACCTTC. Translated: CASSLDGAVANYGYTF.

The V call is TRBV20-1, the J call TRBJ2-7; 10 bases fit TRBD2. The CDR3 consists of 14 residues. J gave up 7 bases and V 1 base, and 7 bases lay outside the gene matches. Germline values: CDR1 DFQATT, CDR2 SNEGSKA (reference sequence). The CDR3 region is CSARGTAGGEEQYF. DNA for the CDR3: TGCAGTGCTAGAGGGACAGCGGGAGGGGAAGAGCAGTACTTC.

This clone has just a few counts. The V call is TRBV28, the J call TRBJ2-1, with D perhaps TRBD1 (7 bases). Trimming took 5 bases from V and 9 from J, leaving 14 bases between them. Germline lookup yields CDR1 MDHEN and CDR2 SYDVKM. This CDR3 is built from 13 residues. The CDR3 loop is CASSLGTAGEQFF. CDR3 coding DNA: TGTGCCAGCAGTCTTGGGACAGCGGGTGAGCAGTTCTTC.

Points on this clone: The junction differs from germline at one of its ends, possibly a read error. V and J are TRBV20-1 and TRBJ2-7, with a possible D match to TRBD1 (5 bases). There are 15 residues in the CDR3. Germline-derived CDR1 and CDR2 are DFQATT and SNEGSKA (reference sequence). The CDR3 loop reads CSARGLPGISYDQYF. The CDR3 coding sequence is TGCAGTGCTAGAGGGTTACCAGGGATCTCTTACGATCAGTACTTC.

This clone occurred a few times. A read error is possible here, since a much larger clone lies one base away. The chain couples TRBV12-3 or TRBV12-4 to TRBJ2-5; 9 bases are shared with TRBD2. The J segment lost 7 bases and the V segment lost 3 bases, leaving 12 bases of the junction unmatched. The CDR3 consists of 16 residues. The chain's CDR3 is CASSFALAGSGGTQYF. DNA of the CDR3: TGTGCCAGCAGTTTCGCCCTAGCGGGATCGGGGGGGACCCAGTACTTC.

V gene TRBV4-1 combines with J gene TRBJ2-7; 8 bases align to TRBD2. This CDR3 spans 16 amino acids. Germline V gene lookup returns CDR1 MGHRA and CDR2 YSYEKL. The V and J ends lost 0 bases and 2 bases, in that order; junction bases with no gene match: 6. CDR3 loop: CASSQEAGDSAYEQYF. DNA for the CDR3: TGCGCCAGCAGCCAAGAAGCGGGAGACAGCGCCTACGAGCAGTACTTC.

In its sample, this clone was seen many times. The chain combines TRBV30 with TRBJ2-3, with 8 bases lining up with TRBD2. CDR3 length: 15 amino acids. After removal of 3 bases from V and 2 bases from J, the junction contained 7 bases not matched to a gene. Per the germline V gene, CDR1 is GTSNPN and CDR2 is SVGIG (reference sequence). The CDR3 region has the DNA TGTGCCTGGAGCTCCACTAGCGGCTTCACAGATACGCAGTATTTT. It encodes CAWSSTSGFTDTQYF.

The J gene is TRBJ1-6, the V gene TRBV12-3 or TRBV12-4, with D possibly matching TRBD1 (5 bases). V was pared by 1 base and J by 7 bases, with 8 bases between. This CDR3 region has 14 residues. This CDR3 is CASSLGQGNSPLHF. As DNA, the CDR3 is TGTGCCAGCAGTTTAGGGCAGGGCAATTCACCCCTCCACTTT.

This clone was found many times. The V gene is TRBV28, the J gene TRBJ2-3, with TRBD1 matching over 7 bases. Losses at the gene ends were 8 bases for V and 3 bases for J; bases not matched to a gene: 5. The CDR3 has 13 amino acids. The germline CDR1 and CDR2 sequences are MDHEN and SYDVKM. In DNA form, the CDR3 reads TGTGCCAGCGGGGACAGCCTAACAGATACGCAGTATTTT. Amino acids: CASGDSLTDTQYF.

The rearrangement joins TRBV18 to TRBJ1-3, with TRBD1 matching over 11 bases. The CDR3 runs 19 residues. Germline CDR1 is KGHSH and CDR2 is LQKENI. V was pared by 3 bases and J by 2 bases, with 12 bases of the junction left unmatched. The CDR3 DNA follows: TGTGCCAGCTCACCCGGCGTTTCGGGACAGGGGGGAACTGGAAACACCATATATTTT. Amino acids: CASSPGVSGQGGTGNTIYF.

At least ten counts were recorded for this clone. The CDR3 region has the DNA TGTGCCAGCAGCGCCTCGGGTCCTCAAACTGGAAACACCATATATTTT. This gives the protein CASSASGPQTGNTIYF. The chain is built from TRBV9 and TRBJ1-3; D remains unclear. From germline, CDR1 is SGDLS and CDR2 YYNGEE. The germline V and J ends were trimmed by 3 bases and 2 bases, with 15 bases remaining between them. The CDR3 has 16 residues.

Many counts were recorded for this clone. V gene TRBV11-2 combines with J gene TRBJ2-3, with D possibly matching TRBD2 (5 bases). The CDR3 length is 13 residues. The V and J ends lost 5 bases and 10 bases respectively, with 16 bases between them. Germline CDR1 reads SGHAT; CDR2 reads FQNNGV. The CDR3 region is CASSPQRLRAQYF. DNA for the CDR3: TGTGCCAGCAGCCCCCAACGACTGAGGGCGCAGTATTTT.